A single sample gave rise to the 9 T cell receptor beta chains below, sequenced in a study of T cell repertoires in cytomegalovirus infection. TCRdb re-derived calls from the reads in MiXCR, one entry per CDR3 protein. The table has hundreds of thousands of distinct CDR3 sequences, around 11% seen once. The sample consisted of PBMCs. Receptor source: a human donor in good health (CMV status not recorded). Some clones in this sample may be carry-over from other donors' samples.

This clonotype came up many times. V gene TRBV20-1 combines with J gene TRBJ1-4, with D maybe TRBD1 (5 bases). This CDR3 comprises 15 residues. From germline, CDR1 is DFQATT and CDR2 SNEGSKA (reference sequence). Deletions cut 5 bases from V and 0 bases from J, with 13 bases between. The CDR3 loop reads CSAEGVGSTNEKLFF. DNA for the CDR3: TGCAGTGCTGAAGGGGTTGGGTCAACTAATGAAAAACTGTTTTTT.

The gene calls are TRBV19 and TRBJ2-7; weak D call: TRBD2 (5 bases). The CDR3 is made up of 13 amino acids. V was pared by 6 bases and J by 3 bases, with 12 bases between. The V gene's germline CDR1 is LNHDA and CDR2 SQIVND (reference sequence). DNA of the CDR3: TGTGCCAGTAGGCCCGGCAGCGGCTACGAGCAGTACTTC. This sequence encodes CASRPGSGYEQYF.

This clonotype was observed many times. The CDR3 loop is CAISPGTTYEQYF. CDR3 DNA sequence: TGTGCCATCAGCCCAGGGACTACCTACGAGCAGTACTTC. The chain carries TRBV10-3 and TRBJ2-7; 7 nucleotides align to TRBD2. The CDR3 runs to 13 residues. With V trimmed by 6 bases and J by 2 bases, 4 bases remained unmatched. CDR1 and CDR2 (germline): ENHRY, SYGVKD.

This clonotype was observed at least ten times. In DNA, the CDR3 is TGTGCCAGCAGTTCCAGCCGACTGGGACTAGCGGGAGGTCAAGGGTACAATGAGCAGTTCTTC. Residues: CASSSSRLGLAGGQGYNEQFF. The chain combines TRBV27 with TRBJ2-1; TRBD2 matches at 15 bases. The ends lost 4 bases at V and 4 bases at J; junction bases unmatched: 17. The CDR3 runs 21 residues. CDR1 and CDR2 from the germline V gene are MNHEY and SMNVEV (reference sequence).

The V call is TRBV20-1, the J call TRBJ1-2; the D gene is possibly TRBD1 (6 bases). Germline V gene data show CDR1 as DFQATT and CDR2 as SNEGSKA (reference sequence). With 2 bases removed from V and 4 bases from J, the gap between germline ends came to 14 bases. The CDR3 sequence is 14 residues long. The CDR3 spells CSARFRTASYGYTF. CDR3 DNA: TGCAGTGCTAGATTCAGGACAGCGAGCTATGGCTACACCTTC.

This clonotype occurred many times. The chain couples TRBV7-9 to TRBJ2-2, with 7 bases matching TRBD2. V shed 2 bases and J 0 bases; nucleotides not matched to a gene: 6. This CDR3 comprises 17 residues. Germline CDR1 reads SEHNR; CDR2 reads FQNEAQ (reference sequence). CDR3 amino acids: CASSLWLAVPNTGELFF. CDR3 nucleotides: TGTGCCAGCAGCTTATGGCTAGCGGTGCCGAACACCGGGGAGCTGTTTTTT.

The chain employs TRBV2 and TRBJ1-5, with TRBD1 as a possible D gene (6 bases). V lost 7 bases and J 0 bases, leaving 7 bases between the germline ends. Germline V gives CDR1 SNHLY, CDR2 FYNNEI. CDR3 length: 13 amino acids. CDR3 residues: CASKGDSNQPQHF. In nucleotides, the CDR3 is TGTGCCAGCAAGGGGGATAGCAATCAGCCCCAGCATTTT. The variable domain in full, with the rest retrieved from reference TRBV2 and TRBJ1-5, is EPEVTQTPSHQVTQMGQEVILRCVPISNHLYFYWYRQILGQKVEFLVSFYNNEISEKSEIFDDQFSVERPDGSNFTLKIRSTKLEDSAMYFCASKGDSNQPQHFGDGTRLSIL.

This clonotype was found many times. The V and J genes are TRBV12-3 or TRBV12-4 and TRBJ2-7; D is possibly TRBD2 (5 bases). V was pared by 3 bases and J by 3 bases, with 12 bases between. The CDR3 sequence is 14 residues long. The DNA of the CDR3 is TGTGCCAGCAGTTTCTACCAGCGGATCTACGAGCAGTACTTC. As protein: CASSFYQRIYEQYF.

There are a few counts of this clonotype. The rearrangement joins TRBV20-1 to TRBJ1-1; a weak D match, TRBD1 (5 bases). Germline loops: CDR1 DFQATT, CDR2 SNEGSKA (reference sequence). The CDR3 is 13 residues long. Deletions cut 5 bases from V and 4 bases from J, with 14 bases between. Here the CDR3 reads CSAPPRGLTEAFF. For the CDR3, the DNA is TGCAGTGCTCCTCCGAGGGGCCTCACTGAAGCTTTCTTT.